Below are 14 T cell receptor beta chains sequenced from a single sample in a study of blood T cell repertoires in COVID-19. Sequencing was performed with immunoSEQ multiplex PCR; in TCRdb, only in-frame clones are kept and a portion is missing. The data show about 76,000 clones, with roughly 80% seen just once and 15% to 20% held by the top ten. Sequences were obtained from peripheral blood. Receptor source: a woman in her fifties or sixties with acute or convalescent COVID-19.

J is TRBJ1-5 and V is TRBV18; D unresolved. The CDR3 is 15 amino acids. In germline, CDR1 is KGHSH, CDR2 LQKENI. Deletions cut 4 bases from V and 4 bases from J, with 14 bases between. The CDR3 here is CASSRYEGENQPQHF. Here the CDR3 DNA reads TGTGCCAGCTCACGTTACGAGGGAGAAAATCAGCCCCAGCATTTT. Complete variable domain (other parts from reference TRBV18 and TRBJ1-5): NAGVMQNPRHLVRRRGQEARLRCSPMKGHSHVYWYRQLPEEGLKFMVYLQKENIIDESGMPKERFSAEFPKEGPSILRIQQVVRGDSAAYFCASSRYEGENQPQHFGDGTRLSIL.

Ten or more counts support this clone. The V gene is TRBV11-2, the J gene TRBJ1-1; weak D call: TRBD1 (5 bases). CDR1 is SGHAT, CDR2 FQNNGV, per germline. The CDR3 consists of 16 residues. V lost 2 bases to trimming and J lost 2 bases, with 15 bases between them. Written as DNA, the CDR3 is TGTGCCAGCAGCTTACTTGGGCTAGGGGCTAACACTGAAGCTTTCTTT. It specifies CASSLLGLGANTEAFF.

CDR3 bases: TGTGCCAGCAGCCAGAATCGCTCCGGGACAGGGGCTGGAAACACCATATATTTT. This codes for CASSQNRSGTGAGNTIYF. J is TRBJ1-3 and V is TRBV3-1 (or the pseudogene TRBV3-2), with TRBD1 matching 10 bases. The CDR3 spans 18 residues. The V and J ends lost 3 bases and 2 bases, in that order; junction bases with no gene match: 10. Germline-derived CDR1 and CDR2 are LGHDT and YNNKEL (reference sequence).

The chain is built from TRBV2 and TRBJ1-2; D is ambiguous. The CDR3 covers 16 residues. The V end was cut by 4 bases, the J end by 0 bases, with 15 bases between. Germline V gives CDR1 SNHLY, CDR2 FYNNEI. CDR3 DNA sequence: TGTGCCAGCAGTGTCTCGGGTAGACCGCCTAACTATGGCTACACCTTC. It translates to CASSVSGRPPNYGYTF.

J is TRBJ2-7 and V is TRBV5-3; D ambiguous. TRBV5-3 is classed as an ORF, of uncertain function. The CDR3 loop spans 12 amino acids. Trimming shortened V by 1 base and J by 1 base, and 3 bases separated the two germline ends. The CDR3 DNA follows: TGTGCCAGAAGCTTGCGGTCCTACGAGCAGTACGTC. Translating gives CARSLRSYEQYV.

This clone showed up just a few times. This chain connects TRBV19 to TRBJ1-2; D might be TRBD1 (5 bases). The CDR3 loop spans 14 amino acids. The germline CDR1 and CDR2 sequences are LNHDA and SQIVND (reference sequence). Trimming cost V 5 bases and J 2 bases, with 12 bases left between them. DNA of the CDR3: TGTGCCAGTAGTCCGAAGGGGTGGAACTATGGCTACACCTTC. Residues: CASSPKGWNYGYTF.

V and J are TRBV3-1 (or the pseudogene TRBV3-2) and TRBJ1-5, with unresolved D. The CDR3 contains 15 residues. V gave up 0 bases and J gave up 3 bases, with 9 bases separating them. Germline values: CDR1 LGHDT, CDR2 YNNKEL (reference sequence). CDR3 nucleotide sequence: TGTGCCAGCAGCCAAGACCATAGATCCAATCAGCCCCAGCATTTT. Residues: CASSQDHRSNQPQHF.

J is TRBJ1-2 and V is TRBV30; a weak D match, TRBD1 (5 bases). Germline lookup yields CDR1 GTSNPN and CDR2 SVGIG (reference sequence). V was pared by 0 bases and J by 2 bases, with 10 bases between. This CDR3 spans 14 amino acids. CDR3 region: CAWSVRWGNYGYTF. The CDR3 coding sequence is TGTGCCTGGAGTGTACGCTGGGGCAACTATGGCTACACCTTC.

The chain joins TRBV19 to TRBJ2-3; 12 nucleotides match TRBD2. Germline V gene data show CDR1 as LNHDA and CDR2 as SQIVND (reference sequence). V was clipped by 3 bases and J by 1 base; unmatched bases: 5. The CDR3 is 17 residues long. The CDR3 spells CASSMTSGGPRTDTQYF. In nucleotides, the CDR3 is TGTGCCAGTAGTATGACTAGCGGGGGCCCCCGCACAGATACGCAGTATTTT.

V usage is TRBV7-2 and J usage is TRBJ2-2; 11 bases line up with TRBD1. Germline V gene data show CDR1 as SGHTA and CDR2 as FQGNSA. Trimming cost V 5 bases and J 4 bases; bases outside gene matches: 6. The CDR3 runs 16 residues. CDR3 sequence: CASSLLGTGGTGELFF. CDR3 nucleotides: TGTGCCAGCAGCCTCTTAGGGACAGGGGGCACCGGGGAGCTGTTTTTT.

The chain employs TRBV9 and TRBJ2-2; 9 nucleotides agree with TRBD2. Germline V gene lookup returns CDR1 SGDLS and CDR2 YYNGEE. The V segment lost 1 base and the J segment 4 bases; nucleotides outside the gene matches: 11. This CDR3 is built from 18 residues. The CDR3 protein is CASSVPQAGTSPTGELFF. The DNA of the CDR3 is TGTGCCAGCAGCGTACCCCAGGCCGGGACTAGCCCCACCGGGGAGCTGTTTTTT.

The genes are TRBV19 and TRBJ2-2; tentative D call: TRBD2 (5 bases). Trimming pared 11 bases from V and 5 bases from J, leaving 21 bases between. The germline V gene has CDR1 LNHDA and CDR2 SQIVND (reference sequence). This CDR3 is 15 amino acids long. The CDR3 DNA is TGTGCCTCTACGGACTTGTCCGCCCAGACCGGGGAGCTGTTTTTT. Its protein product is CASTDLSAQTGELFF.

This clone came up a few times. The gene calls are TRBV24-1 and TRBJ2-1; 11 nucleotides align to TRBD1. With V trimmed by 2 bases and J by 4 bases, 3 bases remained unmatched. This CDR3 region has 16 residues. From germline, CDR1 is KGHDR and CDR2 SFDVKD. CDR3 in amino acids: CATSDWGQGVYNEQFF. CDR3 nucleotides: TGTGCCACCAGTGATTGGGGACAGGGGGTGTACAATGAGCAGTTCTTC.

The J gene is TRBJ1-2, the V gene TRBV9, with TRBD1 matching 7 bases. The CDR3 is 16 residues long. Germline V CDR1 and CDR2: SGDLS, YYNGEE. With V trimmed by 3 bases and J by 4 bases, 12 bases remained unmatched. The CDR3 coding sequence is TGTGCCAGCAGCGCCAGTACCCGGACAGGACTCTATGGCTACACCTTC. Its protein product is CASSASTRTGLYGYTF.